The rows below give T cell receptor beta chains drawn from one sample of a study of blood T cell repertoires in COVID-19. Assay: immunoSEQ multiplex PCR; the TCRdb copy retains only in-frame clones and omits some. The sample includes 150,000 or so clones, 75% to 85% of them seen just once. Sample: peripheral blood. Receptor source: a woman aged 80 or over with active or convalescent COVID-19. Each CDR3 is given with its conserved first and last residue. The order of the fields is D gene, clone size, V gene, J gene, CDR3 DNA, CDR3 protein. D genes are given only for firm matches. Size values are once, few and many counts, or a class for expanded clones, and some rows have none.

>-|-|TRBV30|TRBJ1-2
TGTGCCTGGAGTGCCCCCGGCGCAGGTAATGGCTACACCTTC
CAWSAPGAGNGYTF
>-|-|TRBV2|TRBJ1-2
TGTGCCAGCACCCCTTTTCGGGATGGCTACACCTTC
CASTPFRDGYTF
>-|-|TRBV6-5|TRBJ2-1
TGTGCCAGCAGCTGGCGTAGGAGCTCCTACAATGAGCAGTTCTTC
CASSWRRSSYNEQFF
>-|-|TRBV19|TRBJ1-5
TGTGCCAGTAGTGTCCAGGGTGGACAGCCCCAGCATTTT
CASSVQGGQPQHF
>-|-|TRBV3-1/TRBV3-2|TRBJ2-3
TGTGCCAGCAGCCAAGGTGGACAAATCGATACGCAGTATTTT
CASSQGGQIDTQYF
>-|few|TRBV2|TRBJ2-1
TGTGCCAGCAGTCCCGGGACAAGTCTTTTGGGTGAGCAGTTCTTC
CASSPGTSLLGEQFF
>-|once|TRBV2|TRBJ1-5
TGTGCCAGCACAGGTTTTTACAATCAGCCCCAGCATTTT
CASTGFYNQPQHF
>-|-|TRBV30|TRBJ1-3
TGTGCCTGGAGTTGGAGAACCGGAAACACCATATATTTT
CAWSWRTGNTIYF
>-|-|TRBV7-6|TRBJ2-7
TGTGCCAGCAGCTTAGGGCTAGGGGACACAAAATACGAGCAGTACTTC
CASSLGLGDTKYEQYF
>TRBD1|-|TRBV18|TRBJ2-7
TGTGCCAGCTCACCACGACAGGGTTCCTACGAGCAGTACTTC
CASSPRQGSYEQYF
>-|-|TRBV11-2|TRBJ2-5
TGTGCCAGCAGCCCCCGACAGCGACAAGAGACCCAGTACTTC
CASSPRQRQETQYF
>TRBD2|-|TRBV30|TRBJ2-1
TGTGCCTGGAGTGGAGATCAGCGGGGGGGCCGTAATGAGCAGTTCTTC
CAWSGDQRGGRNEQFF
>-|-|TRBV27|TRBJ2-7
TGTGCCAGCAGTTTCCCCGGACAGGAGCAGTACTTC
CASSFPGQEQYF
>-|-|TRBV19|TRBJ1-2
TGTGCCAGTAGTATATTTTCGGACTATGGCTACACCTTC
CASSIFSDYGYTF
>TRBD1|-|TRBV7-2|TRBJ2-7
TGTGCCAGCAGCAGAGAGGGGGCTAACTACGAGCAGTACTTC
CASSREGANYEQYF
>-|few|TRBV2|TRBJ1-3
TGTGCCAGCAGTCCCGGTCGACAGAACTCTGGAAACACCATATATTTT
CASSPGRQNSGNTIYF
>-|-|TRBV4-3|TRBJ2-7
TGCGCCAGCAGCCAAGGGCACAGCTCCTACGAGCAGTACTTC
CASSQGHSSYEQYF
>-|-|TRBV11-2|TRBJ1-1
TGTGCCAGCAGCTTAGGTCAGGGGAACACTGAAGCTTTCTTT
CASSLGQGNTEAFF
>-|few|TRBV4-3|TRBJ1-1
TGCGCCAGCAGCCAAGAAGCAGGGAACACTGAAGCTTTCTTT
CASSQEAGNTEAFF
>-|many|TRBV28|TRBJ1-5
TGTGCCAGCAGTTTATCCCGGGATCATAGCAATCAGCCCCAGCATTTT
CASSLSRDHSNQPQHF
>TRBD2|few|TRBV15|TRBJ2-5
TGTGCCACCAGCAGAGATGGGCTAGCGGCGGAGACCCAGTACTTC
CATSRDGLAAETQYF
>TRBD2|-|TRBV7-9|TRBJ2-3
TGTGCCAGCAGCACCACAGCGGGGAGGACAGATACGCAGTATTTT
CASSTTAGRTDTQYF
>TRBD1|-|TRBV13|TRBJ2-3
TGTGCCAGCAGCGCCCATGCGGGACAGGCTAGTTATAGCACAGATACGCAGTATTTT
CASSAHAGQASYSTDTQYF
>-|-|TRBV30|TRBJ2-7
TGTGCCTGGAGATTAACGGGCGAGCAGTACTTC
CAWRLTGEQYF
>TRBD1|-|TRBV27|TRBJ2-5
TGTGCCAGCAGTCCAACGGACAGGGAGGAGACCCAGTACTTC
CASSPTDREETQYF
>TRBD1|few|TRBV5-1|TRBJ1-5
TGCGCCAGCAGCACAGGGGGCCCAGGCCAGCCCCAGCATTTT
CASSTGGPGQPQHF
>-|-|TRBV11-2|TRBJ2-2
TGTGCCAGCAGCTTAGTCCGGAACACCGGGGAGCTGTTTTTT
CASSLVRNTGELFF
>TRBD1|-|TRBV18|TRBJ1-6
TGTGCCAGCTCACCGGGACAGGAGAATTCACCCCTCCACTTT
CASSPGQENSPLHF
>-|-|TRBV14|TRBJ1-1
TGTGCCAGCAGCCAGCGGAGGCACACTGAAGCTTTCTTT
CASSQRRHTEAFF
>TRBD1|-|TRBV6-5|TRBJ1-5
TGTGCCAGCAGCGGGACAGTTTATCAGCCCCAGCATTTT
CASSGTVYQPQHF
>-|-|TRBV7-9|TRBJ1-2
TGTGCCAGCAGCTTAGTTTTGGCGGGGAACGGCTACACCTTC
CASSLVLAGNGYTF
>TRBD1|-|TRBV7-2|TRBJ1-1
TGTGCCAGCAGCCCTTCCAGGGGGCTGAGGACTGAAGCTTTCTTT
CASSPSRGLRTEAFF
>TRBD2|once|TRBV7-8|TRBJ2-2
TGTGCCAGCAGCCCTAGGACTAGCGGGGGGGCCCGAACCGGGGAGCTGTTTTTT
CASSPRTSGGARTGELFF
>-|-|TRBV7-7|TRBJ2-5
TGTGCTAGCAGCTCAGGGTTACCCCCAGAGACCCAGTACTTC
CASSSGLPPETQYF
>TRBD1|-|TRBV2|TRBJ2-7
TGTGCCAGCAGTAGGGACAGTAGGGCCTACGAGCAGTACTTC
CASSRDSRAYEQYF
>-|few|TRBV12-3/TRBV12-4|TRBJ1-2
TGTGCCAGCAGATTCAAGAGAGGGAAAGTCTACACCTTC
CASRFKRGKVYTF
>-|few|TRBV30|TRBJ1-2
TGTGCCTGGAGTGCCAGGTTCGCGGGCTACACCTTC
CAWSARFAGYTF
>TRBD1|-|TRBV7-2|TRBJ1-6
TGTGCCAGCAGCTTAGGTCTTGGACAGGGCAATTCACCCCTCCACTTT
CASSLGLGQGNSPLHF
>-|-|TRBV18|TRBJ1-1
TGTGCCAGCTCACCACCGGGTGCCACGCGAGGCACTGAAGCTTTCTTT
CASSPPGATRGTEAFF
>-|few|TRBV12-3/TRBV12-4|TRBJ2-1
TGTGCCAGCAGCCCGCTAGATGAGCAGTTCTTC
CASSPLDEQFF
>TRBD1|few|TRBV2|TRBJ1-6
TGTGCCAGCAGTGAACGGGACAGGGGAGTCCACTTT
CASSERDRGVHF
>TRBD1|-|TRBV5-1|TRBJ2-2
TGCGCCAGCGGGCTAAAAGGACAGGGAAACACCGGGGAGCTGTTTTTT
CASGLKGQGNTGELFF
>-|once|TRBV20-1|TRBJ1-1
TGCAGTGCTAGTGGAAACAGCCAGAACACTGAAGCTTTCTTT
CSASGNSQNTEAFF
>-|once|TRBV9|TRBJ1-1
TGTGCCAGCAGCGTAGTGGGTCAAGGGGTCAACACTGAAGCTTTCTTT
CASSVVGQGVNTEAFF
>TRBD1|few|TRBV14|TRBJ2-5
TGTGCCAGCAGCCTCCAGACAGGGCTGGAGACCCAGTACTTC
CASSLQTGLETQYF
>TRBD1|-|TRBV5-1|TRBJ1-6
TGCGCCAGCAGCACCGACAGGGGGAATTCGCCCCTCCACTTT
CASSTDRGNSPLHF
>TRBD1|-|TRBV5-4|TRBJ2-5
TGTGCCTACCACAGGGGCAAGCAAGAGACCCAGTACTTC
CAYHRGKQETQYF